The rows below give T cell receptor beta chains drawn from one sample of a study of Ad26.COV2.S vaccination and SARS-CoV-2 variants. The protocol was immunoSEQ multiplex PCR, while the TCRdb copy is restricted to in-frame clones and leaves out a portion. The profile shows roughly 140,000 clones, around 86% of them singletons. The sequences come from peripheral blood, collected after recovery from COVID-19. These receptor sequences come from a human donor who had recovered from COVID-19. The conserved cysteine and the conserved F or W are not part of the CDR3 here. Each record gives: V gene, CDR3 protein.

>TRBV6-4
ASSTGTGNTGELF
>TRBV7-9
ASSRGQGTIETQY
>TRBV6-1
ASSDRGPSTDTQY
>TRBV11-3
ASSVEGADTQY
>TRBV27
ASSFQTGAGELF
>TRBV5-1
ASSQISTGRNGELF
>TRBV12-5
ASGLWQSPQH
>TRBV30
AWGSQETQY
>TRBV4-3
ASSQDYETQY
>TRBV4-3
ASSQNRANQPQH
>TRBV6-5
ASSQRETQY
>TRBV5-1
ASSLGGGLETQY
>TRBV7-9
ASSLGLMADNQPQH
>TRBV9
ASSVGAVNTGELF
>TRBV28
ASSTGQYNEQF
>TRBV14
ASSQQGNTGELF
>TRBV7-9
ASSLGSGVDTQY
>TRBV5-1
ASSPQGSYEQY
>TRBV27
ASSTQGGDTEAF
>TRBV6-5
ASSRSEGYEQY
>TRBV28
ASSPRQGGYT
>TRBV25-1
ASSTGGDSYYEQY
>TRBV3-1/TRBV3-2
ASSDGQGTDTQY
>TRBV28
ASSPGTGVSNEQF
>TRBV19
ASRPQGDSDTQY
>TRBV5-1
ASSPPRSENTGELF
>TRBV19
ASSIAAGGPREQF
>TRBV13
ASSFRTQETQY
>TRBV4-3
ASSQGHTGPYEQY
>TRBV6-6
ASSLHDRTTYEQY
>TRBV4-3
ASSQDLPGTESYEQY